This TCR beta chain was identified during a study of glioma-infiltrating T cells after dendritic cell vaccination. For the study at large: Treatment, given 2003 to 2012, was autologous tumor lysate-pulsed dendritic cell vaccination. At biweekly intervals, patients got three intradermal dendritic cell vaccine injections.

Germline CDR1 reads SGHNT; CDR2 reads YENEEA. The CDR3 length is 15 residues. V was shortened by 1 base and J by 6 bases, with 12 bases between the two germline ends. The primer mix had 60 V beta and 13 J beta primers. Some clones are missing from TCRdb's copy, which holds only in-frame ones; the method was immunoSEQ multiplex PCR. This sample has fewer than 50,000 clones, with over 75% found just once. This chain uses TRBV11-3 with TRBJ2-2, with D tentatively TRBD2 (5 bases). This clonotype was obtained from a human donor with glioblastoma. Sample: blood, taken before dendritic cell vaccination. CDR3: CASSLGRRESGELFF. CDR3 nucleotide sequence: TGTGCCAGCAGCTTAGGTCGAAGGGAGTCCGGGGAGCTGTTTTTT.